This T cell receptor beta chain was identified during a study of CXCR3-negative and CXCR3-positive naive CD8 T cells. Findings and caveats of the study: For CXCR3-positive naive cells, TRB CDR3s were more hydrophobic than those of CXCR3-negative naive cells.

As to this clonotype: Its antigen is undetermined.

This CDR3 region has 15 residues. Per the germline V gene, CDR1 is SGHRS and CDR2 is YFSETQ. cDNA libraries for TRB were generated by 5' RACE incorporating UMI labels. Using the 5' RACE reads, TCRdb records one entry per CDR3 protein without DNA. The sample yields around 160,000 distinct CDR3 sequences, of which the top ten take up roughly 0.28%. Naive CD8+ T cells carried a CD45RO-CCR7+CD27+CD95- phenotype. The chain uses TRBV5-1 and TRBJ2-5; no DNA is available, so the TRBD1 call from TCRdb remains unchecked. The sample comprised naive CXCR3+ CD8+ T cells from blood. Documented subset: CD45RO-CCR7+CD27+CD95- naive CD8+ T cells expressing CXCR3 (TNR3+). The sequence was collected from a human donor in good health. Some clones in this sample may be carry-over from other donors' samples. The CDR3 protein is CASNFPGRQEETQYF. Together with reference TRBV5-1 and TRBJ2-5, the CDR3 gives the full variable domain: KAGVTQTPRYLIKTRGQQVTLSCSPISGHRSVSWYQQTPGQGLQFLFEYFSETQRNKGNFPGRFSGRQFSNSRSEMNVSTLELGDSALYLCASNFPGRQEETQYFGPGTRLLVL.